The 20 T cell receptor beta chains below all came from one sample that was sequenced in a study of T-cell reconstitution after alpha-beta-depleted transplantation in children. Overall study findings and caveats: From newly produced T cells came most of the T-cell counts and diversity one year after transplant.

Researchers prepared the TCRbeta library using unique molecular identifiers, the study reports. TCRdb reanalysed the PCR reads using MiXCR and keeps one entry per CDR3 protein. This repertoire shows 250,000 to 300,000 distinct CDR3 sequences, around 7.1% found once; its top ten account for around 9.8%. These receptors' antigens are unknown. The source was peripheral blood, collected 360 days after TCRalphabeta/CD19-depleted stem cell transplant. Source of these receptors: a female patient aged 2-15 years who had a stem cell transplant for Fanconi anemia, so the T cells may come from the graft donor.

The sample holds many counts of this clonotype. This chain connects TRBV28 to TRBJ2-5; TRBD2 is a possible D gene (6 bases). V dropped 5 bases and J dropped 4 bases, with 17 bases sitting between them. CDR1 is MDHEN, CDR2 SYDVKM, per germline. The CDR3 consists of 15 residues. CDR3 DNA sequence: TGTGCCAGCAGTCTCCCGGATGGTAGCGGAGAGACCCAGTACTTC. This codes for CASSLPDGSGETQYF.

The chain links TRBV9 to TRBJ2-1, with 15 nucleotides matching TRBD2. The germline V gene has CDR1 SGDLS and CDR2 YYNGEE. CDR3 length: 17 residues. Unmatched junction bases numbered 4, after V lost 3 bases and J lost 3 bases. CDR3 nucleotide sequence: TGTGCCAGCAGCGCCGGACTAGCGGGGGGGCACTACAATGAGCAGTTCTTC. Translated, it gives CASSAGLAGGHYNEQFF. Using reference TRBV9 and TRBJ2-1 for the parts outside the CDR3, the full variable domain is DSGVTQTPKHLITATGQRVTLRCSPRSGDLSVYWYQQSLDQGLQFLIQYYNGEERAKGNILERFSAQQFPDLHSELNLSSLELGDSALYFCASSAGLAGGHYNEQFFGPGTRLTVL.

This clonotype has at least ten counts. J is TRBJ1-2 and V is TRBV15; D uncertain. This CDR3 contains 16 residues. Trimming pared 0 bases from V and 5 bases from J, leaving 16 bases between. Germline-derived CDR1 and CDR2 are LNHNV and YYDKDF (reference sequence). Here the CDR3 reads CATSRDYYPRSYGYTF. The CDR3 nucleotides are TGTGCCACCAGCAGAGATTACTATCCCCGAAGTTATGGCTACACCTTC.

This clonotype has just a few counts. The chain carries TRBV30 and TRBJ2-3; 9 bases map to TRBD1. The junction had 15 bases not matched to a gene; V was cut back by 0 bases and J by 2 bases. The CDR3 is made up of 19 amino acids. Germline V gene lookup returns CDR1 GTSNPN and CDR2 SVGIG (reference sequence). DNA of the CDR3: TGTGCCTGGAGTGTAGGTCCGTTCGCCACAGGGGGCTCCACAGATACGCAGTATTTT. Its protein is CAWSVGPFATGGSTDTQYF.

This clonotype has just one count. The chain combines TRBV2 with TRBJ2-4; TRBD1 is a possible D gene (8 bases). V gave up 10 bases and J gave up 1 base, with 11 bases separating them. Germline CDR1 and CDR2: SNHLY and FYNNEI. The CDR3 totals 13 residues. Here the CDR3 DNA reads TGTGCCAACAGGGGGGGGGCCAAAAACATTCAGTACTTC. This sequence encodes CANRGGAKNIQYF. Supplemented by reference TRBV2 and TRBJ2-4, the full variable domain reads EPEVTQTPSHQVTQMGQEVILRCVPISNHLYFYWYRQILGQKVEFLVSFYNNEISEKSEIFDDQFSVERPDGSNFTLKIRSTKLEDSAMYFCANRGGAKNIQYFGAGTRLSVL.

This clonotype was picked up many times. This chain uses TRBV24-1 with TRBJ2-1; either TRBD1 or TRBD2 may fit D (6 bases each). Trimming shortened V by 3 bases and J by 4 bases, and 21 bases separated the two germline ends. The CDR3 extends over 18 amino acids. CDR1 is KGHDR, CDR2 SFDVKD, per germline. CDR3 DNA sequence: TGTGCCACCAGTGATCGTGGTGGGGGGCTACCTACTTACAATGAGCAGTTCTTC. The encoded protein is CATSDRGGGLPTYNEQFF.

A word on this clonotype: A read error is possible here, since a much larger clone lies one base away. The rearrangement links TRBV5-1 to TRBJ2-5; 7 bases line up with TRBD2. CDR1 SGHRS and CDR2 YFSETQ come from the germline V gene. The CDR3 covers 16 residues. CDR3 sequence reads: CPSSPLATTLQETQYF. CDR3 sequence (DNA): TGCCCCAGCAGCCCACTAGCGACTACTCTTCAAGAGACCCAGTACTTC.

The genes are TRBV25-1 and TRBJ1-1; 7 bases map to TRBD1. The J segment lost 8 bases and the V segment lost 6 bases, leaving 6 bases of the junction unmatched. Germline V gene sequence: CDR1 MGHDK, CDR2 SYGVNS. The CDR3 length is 12 residues. The CDR3 region has the DNA TGTGCCAGCAGCCCCGACAGGGACGAAGCTTTCTTT. The encoded protein is CASSPDRDEAFF.

This clonotype was seen many times. The rearrangement uses TRBV18 and TRBJ2-7; a weak D match, TRBD2 (6 bases). Germline V gene sequence: CDR1 KGHSH, CDR2 LQKENI. Deletions cut 2 bases from V and 0 bases from J, with 8 bases between. CDR3 size: 14 residues. CDR3: CASSPGGSSYEQYF. CDR3 DNA sequence: TGTGCCAGCTCACCAGGGGGGAGCTCCTACGAGCAGTACTTC.

This clonotype was seen repeatedly, ten times or more. Here the CDR3 reads CASSLGAGNRNYGYTF. As DNA, the CDR3 is TGTGCCAGCAGCTTAGGGGCAGGGAATAGGAACTATGGCTACACCTTC. The rearrangement joins TRBV7-2 to TRBJ1-2, with D tentatively TRBD1 (5 bases). Germline loops: CDR1 SGHTA, CDR2 FQGNSA. The CDR3 runs 16 residues. The V end was cut by 1 base, the J end by 2 bases, with 14 bases between.

This clonotype was found many times. The CDR3 reads CASSVAGEGTEAFF. CDR3 DNA sequence: TGTGCCAGCAGCGTAGCAGGGGAGGGCACTGAAGCTTTCTTT. The chain carries TRBV9 and TRBJ1-1; D is perhaps TRBD1 (6 bases). Germline assignment: CDR1 SGDLS and CDR2 YYNGEE. The CDR3 is 14 residues long. V lost 0 bases, J lost 4 bases, and 10 bases lay in between.

This clonotype has a handful of counts. The V gene is TRBV7-2, the J gene TRBJ1-6; 9 bases fit TRBD1. From germline, CDR1 is SGHTA and CDR2 FQGNSA. The V gene end was trimmed by 1 base and the J gene end by 13 bases; junction bases not matched to a gene: 8. This CDR3 has 15 amino acids. In DNA, the CDR3 is TGTGCCAGCAGCTTAGGCCAACAGGGGGCTCTTCCCCTCCACTTT. Its protein product is CASSLGQQGALPLHF. The full variable domain, its missing parts supplied by reference TRBV7-2 and TRBJ1-6, is GAGVSQSPSNKVTEKGKDVELRCDPISGHTALYWYRQSLGQGLEFLIYFQGNSAPDKSGLPSDRFSAERTGGSVSTLTIQRTQQEDSAVYLCASSLGQQGALPLHFGNGTRLTVT.

This chain links TRBV3-1 with TRBJ2-4; D may be TRBD1 (5 bases). The V end was cut by 4 bases, the J end by 0 bases, with 13 bases between. CDR1 and CDR2 (germline): LGHDT, YNNKEL (reference sequence). The CDR3 contains 16 residues. CDR3 loop: CASSPRVILAKNIQYF. The CDR3 nucleotides are TGTGCCAGCAGCCCCAGGGTTATCCTAGCCAAAAACATTCAGTACTTC. Based on the CDR3 plus reference TRBV3-1 and TRBJ2-4, the full variable domain is DTAVSQTPKYLVTQMGNDKSIKCEQNLGHDTMYWYKQDSKKFLKIMFSYNNKELIINETVPNRFSPKSPDKAHLNLHINSLELGDSAVYFCASSPRVILAKNIQYFGAGTRLSVL.

This clonotype was found many times. The gene calls are TRBV4-3 and TRBJ2-5; 8 bases are shared with TRBD2. From germline, CDR1 is LGHNA and CDR2 YSLEER. V shed 6 bases and J 5 bases; nucleotides not matched to a gene: 8. The CDR3 contains 14 residues. Written as DNA, the CDR3 is TGCGCCAGCAGTTCCGGGACTAGTGTGGAGACCCAGTACTTC. Translated: CASSSGTSVETQYF.

There are a few counts of this clonotype. The V gene is TRBV30, the J gene TRBJ2-3; D might be TRBD2 (6 bases). CDR3 length equals 13 residues. Trimming took off 4 bases at V and 0 bases at J, with 8 bases between the two ends. Looked up from germline, CDR1 is GTSNPN and CDR2 is SVGIG (reference sequence). The CDR3 DNA follows: TGTGCCTGGAAAGGGACTAGCACAGATACGCAGTATTTT. Amino acid sequence: CAWKGTSTDTQYF.

This clonotype was seen only a few times. The J gene is TRBJ2-3, the V gene TRBV9, with a tentative D call TRBD1 (6 bases). The germline gives CDR1 SGDLS, CDR2 YYNGEE. CDR3 length: 14 residues. V was clipped by 4 bases and J by 4 bases, with 13 bases between them. The CDR3 region has the DNA TGTGCCAGCAGCCCGAGACCAGGGGCAGATACGCAGTATTTT. Translated, it gives CASSPRPGADTQYF. The full variable domain, in which reference TRBV9 and TRBJ2-3 provide the parts outside the CDR3, is DSGVTQTPKHLITATGQRVTLRCSPRSGDLSVYWYQQSLDQGLQFLIQYYNGEERAKGNILERFSAQQFPDLHSELNLSSLELGDSALYFCASSPRPGADTQYFGPGTRLTVL.

The chain couples TRBV4-1 to TRBJ2-4; 9 positions agree with TRBD2. This CDR3 is 19 amino acids long. J lost 1 base, V lost 0 bases, and 10 bases had no gene match. The germline gives CDR1 MGHRA, CDR2 YSYEKL. The CDR3: CASSQDLRGGLTAKNIQYF. CDR3 bases: TGCGCCAGCAGCCAAGATCTGCGGGGGGGCCTGACGGCCAAAAACATTCAGTACTTC.

This clonotype was picked up many times. This rearrangement joins TRBV7-2 to TRBJ1-2; the D gene is possibly TRBD1 (6 bases). Germline-derived CDR1 and CDR2 are SGHTA and FQGNSA. Trimming pared 1 base from V and 7 bases from J, leaving 13 bases between. The CDR3 covers 14 residues. The CDR3 spells CASSLVGGSGGYTF. For the CDR3, the DNA is TGTGCCAGCAGCTTAGTCGGGGGCTCGGGTGGCTACACCTTC.

This clonotype has at least ten counts. The chain links TRBV12-3 or TRBV12-4 to TRBJ2-4, with D uncertain. The CDR3 is 11 residues long. V was clipped by 3 bases and J by 9 bases, with 6 bases between them. The CDR3 sequence is CASSFGVIQYF. Here the CDR3 DNA reads TGTGCCAGCAGTTTTGGAGTCATTCAGTACTTC.

Points on this clonotype: It may be a read error: a sequence one base away is much more abundant. V gene TRBV10-3 combines with J gene TRBJ2-5, with 7 bases aligning to TRBD2. The CDR3 totals 15 residues. Germline assignment: CDR1 ENHRY and CDR2 SYGVKD. V was pared by 8 bases and J by 5 bases, with 14 bases of the junction left unmatched. The CDR3 is CAIASSHGGKETQYF. CDR3 nucleotide sequence: TGTGCCATCGCGTCCTCACACGGGGGGAAGGAGACCCAGTACTTC.